Detailed here is one T cell receptor beta chain. Its matching antigen is unknown. The assay was immunoSEQ multiplex PCR, and TCRdb's table has in-frame clones only and misses some. Among roughly 46,000 clones listed, roughly 83% were seen once. The source of the sample is a study of a mutant IDH1 vaccine in newly diagnosed glioma. On the study more broadly: There were roughly 60% males and approximately 38% females among treated patients, whose mean age was about 40 years. Earlier care involved radiotherapy, temozolomide, or both, and the majority received both. Visits V12 and V13 fell at weeks 35 and 47, respectively.

Germline values: CDR1 SQVTM, CDR2 ANQGSEA. The CDR3 runs 13 residues. V was clipped by 5 bases and J by 5 bases, with 15 bases between them. General observations from the study: Variations in leading peripheral T cell clonotypes appeared to have no connection with pseudoprogression.

Time point defined: week 47, end of study. Doses of 300 ug of mutant IDH1 20-mer peptide were given with topical imiquimod. The chain links TRBV29-1 to TRBJ1-2, with TRBD1 as a possible D gene (5 bases). The specimen comprised PBMCs, sampled from a glioma patient whose treatment included an IDH1 peptide vaccine. The TCR sequence derives from a woman aged 25 to 45 with glioma. Some clones in this sample may be carry-over from other donors' samples. As DNA, the CDR3 is TGCAGCGTTAGAGCGGGACGGGGATATGGCTACACCTTC. Residues: CSVRAGRGYGYTF.